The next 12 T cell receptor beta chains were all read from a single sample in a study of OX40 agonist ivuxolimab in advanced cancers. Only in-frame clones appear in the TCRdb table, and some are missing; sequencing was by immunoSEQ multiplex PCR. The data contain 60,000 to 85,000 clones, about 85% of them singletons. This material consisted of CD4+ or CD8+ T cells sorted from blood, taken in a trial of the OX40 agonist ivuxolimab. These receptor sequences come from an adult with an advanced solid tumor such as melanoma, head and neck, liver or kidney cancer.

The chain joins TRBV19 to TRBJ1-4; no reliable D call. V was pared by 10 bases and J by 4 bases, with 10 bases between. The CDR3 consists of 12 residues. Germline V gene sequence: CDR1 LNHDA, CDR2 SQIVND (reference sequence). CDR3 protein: CATLDLNEKLFF. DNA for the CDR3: TGTGCCACCCTGGACCTTAATGAAAAACTGTTTTTT.

DNA of the CDR3: TGTGCCAGCAGCTTCCCTAAGAGCGAGCAGTACTTC. Translation: CASSFPKSEQYF. The chain couples TRBV7-6 to TRBJ2-7; D is unresolved. The V and J ends lost 3 bases and 6 bases respectively, with 9 bases between them. Germline V gene data show CDR1 as SGHVS and CDR2 as FNYEAQ. The CDR3 is 12 residues long.

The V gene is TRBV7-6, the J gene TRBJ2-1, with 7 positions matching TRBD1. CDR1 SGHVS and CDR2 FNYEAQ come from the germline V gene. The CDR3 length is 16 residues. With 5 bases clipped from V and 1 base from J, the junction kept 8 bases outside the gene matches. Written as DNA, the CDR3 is TGTGCCAGCAGCCCTCGAGGACAGGCGTCCTACAATGAGCAGTTCTTC. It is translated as CASSPRGQASYNEQFF.

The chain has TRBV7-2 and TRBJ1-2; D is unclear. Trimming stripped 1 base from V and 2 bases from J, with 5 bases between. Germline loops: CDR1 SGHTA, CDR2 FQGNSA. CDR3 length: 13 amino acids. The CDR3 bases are TGTGCCAGCAGCTTAGGCAGGAACTATGGCTACACCTTC. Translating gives CASSLGRNYGYTF.

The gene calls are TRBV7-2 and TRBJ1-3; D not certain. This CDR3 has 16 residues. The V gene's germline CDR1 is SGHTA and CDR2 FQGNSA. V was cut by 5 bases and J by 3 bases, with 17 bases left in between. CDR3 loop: CASSLNGPLNGNTIYF. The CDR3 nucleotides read TGTGCCAGCAGCCTCAACGGGCCGCTAAATGGAAACACCATATATTTT.

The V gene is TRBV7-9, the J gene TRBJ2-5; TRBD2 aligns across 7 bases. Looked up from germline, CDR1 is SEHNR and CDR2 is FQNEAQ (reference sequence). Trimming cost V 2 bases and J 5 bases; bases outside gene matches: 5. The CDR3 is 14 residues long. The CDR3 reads CASSLQGGKETQYF. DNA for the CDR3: TGTGCCAGCAGCTTACAGGGAGGGAAGGAGACCCAGTACTTC.

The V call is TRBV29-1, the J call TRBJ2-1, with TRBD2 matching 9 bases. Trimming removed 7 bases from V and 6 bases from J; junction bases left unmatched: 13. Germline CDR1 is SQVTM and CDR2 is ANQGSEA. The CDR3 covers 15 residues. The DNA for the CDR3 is TGCAGCGCCCCACTCGGGACTAGCCAATCCAATGAGCAGTTCTTC. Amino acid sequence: CSAPLGTSQSNEQFF.

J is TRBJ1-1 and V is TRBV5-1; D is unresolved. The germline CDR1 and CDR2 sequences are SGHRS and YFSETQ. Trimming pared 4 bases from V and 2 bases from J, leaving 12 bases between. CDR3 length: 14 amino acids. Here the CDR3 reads CASSRGFTNTEAFF. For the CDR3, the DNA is TGCGCCAGCAGCCGGGGATTTACCAACACTGAAGCTTTCTTT.

The chain's CDR3 is CASSSGGSYNEQFF. The DNA of the CDR3 is TGTGCCAGCAGCTCCGGAGGGTCCTACAATGAGCAGTTCTTC. V is TRBV7-3 and J is TRBJ2-1; a weak D match, TRBD2 (6 bases). The CDR3 extends over 14 amino acids. V gave up 4 bases and J gave up 1 base, with 8 bases separating them. Germline lookup yields CDR1 SGHTA and CDR2 FQGTGA.

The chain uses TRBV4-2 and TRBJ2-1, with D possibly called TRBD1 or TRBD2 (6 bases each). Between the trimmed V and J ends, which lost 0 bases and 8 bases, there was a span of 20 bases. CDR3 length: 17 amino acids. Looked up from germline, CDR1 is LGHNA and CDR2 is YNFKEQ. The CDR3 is CASSQEGVGGPMDEQFF. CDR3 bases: TGTGCCAGCAGCCAAGAAGGTGTCGGGGGCCCAATGGATGAGCAGTTCTTC.

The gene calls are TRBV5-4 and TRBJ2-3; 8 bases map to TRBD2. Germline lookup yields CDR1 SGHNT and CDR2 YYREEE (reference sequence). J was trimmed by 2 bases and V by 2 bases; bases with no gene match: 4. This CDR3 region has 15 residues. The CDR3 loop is CASSFGLALTDTQYF. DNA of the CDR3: TGTGCCAGCAGCTTCGGACTAGCCCTCACAGATACGCAGTATTTT.

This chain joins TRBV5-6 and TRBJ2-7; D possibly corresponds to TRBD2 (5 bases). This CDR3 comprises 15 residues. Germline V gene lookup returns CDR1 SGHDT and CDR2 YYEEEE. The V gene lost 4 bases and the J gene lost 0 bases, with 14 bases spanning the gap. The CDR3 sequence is CASSPRERSSYEQYF. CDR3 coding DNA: TGTGCCAGCAGCCCTAGGGAGCGGAGCTCCTACGAGCAGTACTTC.